Listed here are 18 T cell receptor beta chains from one sample, sequenced in a study of blood T cell repertoires in COVID-19. The method was immunoSEQ multiplex PCR; TCRdb's version includes in-frame clones alone and lacks a portion of them. The repertoire consists of some 170,000 clones, with more than 80% occurring once and the leading ten covering roughly 6%. Sample: PBMCs or T cells enriched from blood (not recorded which). The receptors originated from a man aged 35-49 years who had recovered from COVID-19.

This clone was found a few times. J is TRBJ1-1 and V is TRBV11-2; possibly TRBD1 for D (5 bases). This CDR3 contains 15 residues. V gave up 2 bases and J gave up 1 base, with 11 bases separating them. CDR1 is SGHAT and CDR2 is FQNNGV in the germline V gene. Written as DNA, the CDR3 is TGTGCCAGCAGCTTATGGGTCAGGGCGAACACTGAAGCTTTCTTT. This codes for CASSLWVRANTEAFF.

The chain employs TRBV4-1 and TRBJ2-3; D is possibly TRBD2 (7 bases). Trimming cost V 3 bases and J 0 bases, with 16 bases left between them. CDR3 length equals 17 residues. Germline V CDR1 and CDR2: MGHRA, YSYEKL. CDR3 bases: TGCGCCAGCAGCCACCTTGGGGGCGGGGGTAGCACAGATACGCAGTATTTT. Encoded protein: CASSHLGGGGSTDTQYF.

The chain recombines TRBV19 with TRBJ1-2; D is ambiguous. Per germline, CDR1 LNHDA and CDR2 SQIVND (reference sequence). V was shortened by 3 bases and J by 0 bases, with 5 bases between the two germline ends. The CDR3 has 13 residues. This chain's CDR3 is CASSMAANYGYTF. In DNA form, the CDR3 reads TGTGCCAGTAGTATGGCAGCTAACTATGGCTACACCTTC.

The chain couples TRBV7-3 to TRBJ1-1; the D is unclear. V was clipped by 5 bases and J by 1 base, with 8 bases between them. The CDR3 length is 13 residues. CDR1 is SGHTA and CDR2 is FQGTGA in the germline V gene. CDR3 residues: CASSRSGNTEAFF. CDR3 nucleotides: TGTGCCAGCAGCCGGAGTGGGAACACTGAAGCTTTCTTT.

This clone was picked up a small number of times. V and J are TRBV2 and TRBJ1-1; D perhaps matches TRBD1 (5 bases). This CDR3 has 14 amino acids. Trimming took off 5 bases at V and 0 bases at J, with 10 bases between the two ends. Germline assignment: CDR1 SNHLY and CDR2 FYNNEI. The chain's CDR3 is CASSFQGMNTEAFF. Here the CDR3 DNA reads TGTGCCAGCAGTTTTCAGGGAATGAACACTGAAGCTTTCTTT. The full variable domain, its missing parts supplied by reference TRBV2 and TRBJ1-1, is EPEVTQTPSHQVTQMGQEVILRCVPISNHLYFYWYRQILGQKVEFLVSFYNNEISEKSEIFDDQFSVERPDGSNFTLKIRSTKLEDSAMYFCASSFQGMNTEAFFGQGTRLTVV.

The V and J genes are TRBV5-1 and TRBJ1-2, with 8 positions matching TRBD1. Germline-derived CDR1 and CDR2 are SGHRS and YFSETQ. V was clipped by 3 bases and J by 4 bases; unmatched bases: 11. The CDR3 totals 16 residues. CDR3 nucleotides: TGCGCCAGCAGCTACGCCCAGGGGGCAGGTGGCTATGGCTACACCTTC. Translation gives CASSYAQGAGGYGYTF.

The chain has TRBV30 and TRBJ1-1; possible D gene TRBD1, 6 bases. The CDR3 has 14 residues. Germline CDR1 and CDR2: GTSNPN and SVGIG (reference sequence). Trimming stripped 1 base from V and 5 bases from J, with 14 bases between. CDR3 in DNA: TGTGCCTGGAGTGATATACAGGGCTTAACTGAAGCTTTCTTT. The encoded protein is CAWSDIQGLTEAFF. The variable domain in full, completed from reference TRBV30 and TRBJ1-1, reads SQTIHQWPATLVQPVGSPLSLECTVEGTSNPNLYWYRQAAGRGLQLLFYSVGIGQISSEVPQNLSASRPQDRQFILSSKKLLLSDSGFYLCAWSDIQGLTEAFFGQGTRLTVV.

The chain recombines TRBV30 with TRBJ2-2; 15 positions match TRBD2. With 3 bases clipped from V and 8 bases from J, the junction kept 4 bases outside the gene matches. The CDR3 runs to 15 residues. Germline CDR1 reads GTSNPN; CDR2 reads SVGIG (reference sequence). The CDR3 reads CAWRGTSGRTGELFF. In nucleotides, the CDR3 is TGTGCCTGGAGGGGGACTAGCGGGAGGACTGGGGAGCTGTTTTTT.

The V gene is TRBV5-4, the J gene TRBJ1-2; D may be TRBD1 (5 bases). From germline, CDR1 is SGHNT and CDR2 YYREEE (reference sequence). V gave up 1 base and J gave up 3 bases, with 13 bases separating them. The length of the CDR3 is 15 residues. Here the CDR3 reads CASSLRAGGDYGYTF. DNA for the CDR3: TGTGCCAGCAGCTTGAGGGCCGGGGGGGACTATGGCTACACCTTC.

The chain has TRBV10-2 and TRBJ1-1; 9 bases line up with TRBD1. The CDR3 loop spans 15 amino acids. CDR1 and CDR2 (germline): WSHSY, SAAADI. After removal of 3 bases from V and 5 bases from J, the junction contained 7 bases not matched to a gene. The CDR3 DNA reads as TGCGCCAGCAGTGACGTCGGGACAGGGCGGACTGAAGCTTTCTTT. It translates to CASSDVGTGRTEAFF.

The chain recombines TRBV30 with TRBJ2-1, with 12 bases that match TRBD2. Germline trimming cut 0 bases from V and 9 bases from J; bases unmatched to any gene: 6. The germline V gene encodes CDR1 GTSNPN and CDR2 SVGIG (reference sequence). The CDR3 spans 15 residues. The CDR3 loop is CAWSVLAGGQGEQFF. The CDR3 DNA reads TGTGCCTGGAGTGTCCTAGCGGGGGGGCAAGGTGAGCAGTTCTTC.

V usage is TRBV5-1 and J usage is TRBJ1-2, with 8 bases fitting TRBD1. The CDR3 sequence is 18 residues long. Germline V gene lookup returns CDR1 SGHRS and CDR2 YFSETQ. The V gene end was trimmed by 1 base and the J gene end by 3 bases; junction bases not matched to a gene: 14. Here the CDR3 reads CASSLPLLSRDRHYGYTF. DNA of the CDR3: TGCGCCAGCAGCTTGCCCCTCCTGTCCCGGGACAGGCACTATGGCTACACCTTC.

As to this clone: Within the sample, other DNA sequences also encode this same CDR3. The chain couples TRBV12-3 or TRBV12-4 to TRBJ2-7; D is perhaps TRBD1 (5 bases). Deletions cut 3 bases from V and 4 bases from J, with 7 bases between. The CDR3 has 12 residues. CDR3 amino acids: CASSFQGYEQYF. CDR3 nucleotides: TGTGCCAGCAGTTTCCAGGGTTACGAGCAGTACTTC.

V and J are TRBV12-3 or TRBV12-4 and TRBJ1-2, with D hard to call. V was pared by 8 bases and J by 2 bases, with 12 bases between. This CDR3 spans 13 amino acids. Here the CDR3 DNA reads TGTGCCAGCCGCGGCACGGGAAACTATGGCTACACCTTC. Translated: CASRGTGNYGYTF.

The chain links TRBV5-1 to TRBJ2-5; 9 nucleotides align to TRBD1. V gave up 4 bases and J gave up 5 bases; unmatched junction bases: 9. The length of the CDR3 is 15 residues. CDR1 is SGHRS, CDR2 YFSETQ, per germline. The CDR3 sequence is CASSAGDRETETQYF. The CDR3 DNA sequence: TGCGCCAGCAGCGCTGGGGACAGGGAAACGGAGACCCAGTACTTC.

The chain links TRBV10-3 to TRBJ1-6, with no clear D. V lost 4 bases and J 9 bases, leaving 13 bases between the germline ends. CDR3 length: 14 amino acids. Germline V lookup: CDR1 ENHRY, CDR2 SYGVKD. CDR3 sequence (DNA): TGTGCCATCAGTGCGCCCGGAGACGGTTCACCCCTCCACTTT. Translation gives CAISAPGDGSPLHF.

This chain uses TRBV27 with TRBJ1-1; TRBD1 is a possible D gene (5 bases). Germline lookup yields CDR1 MNHEY and CDR2 SMNVEV (reference sequence). V lost 6 bases and J 3 bases, leaving 11 bases between the germline ends. The CDR3 consists of 13 residues. For the CDR3, the DNA is TGTGCCAGCAGCGGGGGGGTTCACACTGAAGCTTTCTTT. This encodes CASSGGVHTEAFF.

The J gene is TRBJ2-7, the V gene TRBV2; TRBD1 matches at 9 bases. The junction had 3 bases not matched to a gene; V was cut back by 6 bases and J by 3 bases. Germline V gene data show CDR1 as SNHLY and CDR2 as FYNNEI. The CDR3 sequence is 13 residues long. This chain's CDR3 is CASSRDRDYEQYF. CDR3 DNA: TGTGCCAGCAGCCGGGACAGGGACTACGAGCAGTACTTC.